This T cell receptor beta chain emerged from a study of Tregs in tolerant kidney transplant recipients. Germline V gene data show CDR1 as WNHNN and CDR2 as SYGVQD (reference sequence). This CDR3 region has 13 residues. Trimming removed 3 bases at V and 1 base at J, with 6 bases between. Sequenced by immunoSEQ multiplex PCR; TCRdb stores in-frame clones only, minus some. The table records about 240,000 clones, approximately 83% of them present only once. Sequencing was done on a sample of CD4+ T cells from blood. V and J are TRBV10-1 and TRBJ1-1; D not certain. The receptor comes from a human donor in good health. As DNA, the CDR3 is TGCGCCAGCAGTGACCCCGAGAACACTGAAGCTTTCTTT. Translated, it gives CASSDPENTEAFF.